Below are 22 T cell receptor beta chains sequenced from a single sample in a study of a mutant IDH1 vaccine in newly diagnosed glioma. Time point here: baseline, week 1 (first vaccination visit). Treatment meaning: pre-vaccination baseline after standard-of-care therapy. Clones were read by immunoSEQ multiplex PCR, and TCRdb kept only the in-frame ones, dropping some. The sample holds nearly 15,000 clones, 80% to 90% seen once. The material sequenced was PBMCs, taken from a glioma patient treated with radiotherapy, temozolomide or both. The source of these receptors is a woman between 40 and 50 years old with glioma. Some clones in this sample may be carry-over from other donors' samples.

The chain has TRBV7-9 and TRBJ2-7; D is undetermined. This CDR3 has 11 residues. The V end was cut by 5 bases, the J end by 0 bases, with 2 bases between. CDR1 and CDR2 from the germline V gene are SEHNR and FQNEAQ (reference sequence). This chain's CDR3 is CASSHSYEQYF. CDR3 nucleotides: TGTGCCAGCAGCCACTCCTACGAGCAGTACTTC.

The chain has TRBV11-1 and TRBJ2-5, with TRBD2 identical over 7 bases. The CDR3 is 14 amino acids. The V gene end was trimmed by 7 bases and the J gene end by 4 bases; junction bases not matched to a gene: 9. Per germline, CDR1 SGHAT and CDR2 FQDESV (reference sequence). The CDR3 reads CASIQRGVGETQYF. CDR3 nucleotides: TGTGCCAGCATACAGCGGGGCGTCGGAGAGACCCAGTACTTC.

The rearrangement uses TRBV10-3 and TRBJ2-1; 13 positions match TRBD2. The CDR3 runs 18 residues. Germline CDR1 and CDR2: ENHRY and SYGVKD. With V trimmed by 4 bases and J by 0 bases, 6 bases remained unmatched. CDR3 sequence: CAISGGTSGAYSYNEQFF. CDR3 sequence (DNA): TGTGCCATCAGTGGGGGGACTAGCGGGGCTTACTCCTACAATGAGCAGTTCTTC.

V is TRBV18 and J is TRBJ2-5; a weak D match, TRBD1 (6 bases). Germline CDR1 and CDR2: KGHSH and LQKENI. The CDR3 has 15 residues. V was pared by 6 bases and J by 6 bases, with 20 bases between. In nucleotides, the CDR3 is TGTGCCAGCTCGGCGAAAACAGGGTTAGGAAAGACCCAGTACTTC. It specifies CASSAKTGLGKTQYF.

This clone has a handful of counts. This sequence joins TRBV29-1 and TRBJ1-1; D ambiguous. CDR1 and CDR2 from the germline V gene are SQVTM and ANQGSEA. The length of the CDR3 is 12 residues. The V end was cut by 4 bases, the J end by 0 bases, with 6 bases between. The CDR3 sequence is CSVGHLNTEAFF. In DNA form, the CDR3 reads TGCAGCGTTGGGCATCTGAACACTGAAGCTTTCTTT.

CDR3 region: CASSVDGTANPYEQYF. In nucleotides, the CDR3 is TGTGCCAGCAGCGTCGACGGGACTGCCAATCCCTACGAGCAGTACTTC. The chain employs TRBV6-6 and TRBJ2-7; maybe TRBD2 (6 bases). Trimming pared 6 bases from V and 2 bases from J, leaving 20 bases between. The CDR3 loop spans 16 amino acids. Germline lookup yields CDR1 MNHNY and CDR2 SVGAGI (reference sequence).

The V and J genes are TRBV5-1 and TRBJ1-2, with a tentative D call TRBD1 (6 bases). The CDR3 has 14 amino acids. V was cut by 3 bases and J by 4 bases, with 13 bases left in between. CDR1 and CDR2 from the germline V gene are SGHRS and YFSETQ. CDR3 nucleotides: TGCGCCAGCAGCTCAACGCAGGGGAGCTATGGCTACACCTTC. It yields the protein CASSSTQGSYGYTF.

The chain employs TRBV6-4 and TRBJ2-2; D unresolved. The CDR3 extends over 13 amino acids. Trimming stripped 3 bases from V and 3 bases from J, with 5 bases between. CDR1 is MRHNA and CDR2 is SNTAGT in the germline V gene. The CDR3 DNA follows: TGTGCCAGCAGTGATGGATACACCGGGGAGCTGTTTTTT. This codes for CASSDGYTGELFF.

The V call is TRBV2, the J call TRBJ1-5; D gene unclear. Trimming removed 7 bases from V and 2 bases from J, with 15 bases in between. Germline loops: CDR1 SNHLY, CDR2 FYNNEI. The CDR3 extends over 15 amino acids. The CDR3 sequence: CASTLAPKGNQPQHF. DNA for the CDR3: TGTGCCAGCACCCTTGCCCCGAAGGGCAATCAGCCCCAGCATTTT.

V is TRBV5-1 and J is TRBJ1-3; D is uncertain. The CDR3 covers 17 residues. Germline V gene data show CDR1 as SGHRS and CDR2 as YFSETQ. Between the trimmed V and J ends, which lost 0 bases and 2 bases, there was a span of 15 bases. The CDR3 nucleotides read TGCGCCAGCAGCTTGGGCGCCGAAGAGGGCACTGGAAACACCATATATTTT. As protein: CASSLGAEEGTGNTIYF.

The chain recombines TRBV5-6 with TRBJ2-3; D not resolved. The CDR3 is made up of 16 amino acids. Per the germline V gene, CDR1 is SGHDT and CDR2 is YYEEEE. With 4 bases removed from V and 0 bases from J, the gap between germline ends came to 15 bases. The CDR3 nucleotides read TGTGCCAGCAGCCCTGACTTAAGCGCCAGCACAGATACGCAGTATTTT. Protein sequence: CASSPDLSASTDTQYF.

This clone was recorded once. The chain has TRBV7-8 and TRBJ2-3; 16 nucleotides match TRBD2. The CDR3 contains 17 residues. J was trimmed by 4 bases and V by 4 bases; bases with no gene match: 5. In germline, CDR1 is SGHVS, CDR2 FQNEAQ. The CDR3 is CASSSGTSGRGADTQYF. The CDR3 DNA is TGTGCCAGCAGCTCCGGGACTAGCGGGAGGGGAGCAGATACGCAGTATTTT.

J is TRBJ2-7 and V is TRBV15, with a weak D call TRBD1 (6 bases). Germline V gene lookup returns CDR1 LNHNV and CDR2 YYDKDF (reference sequence). Between the trimmed V and J ends, which lost 8 bases and 3 bases, there was a span of 14 bases. CDR3 length: 13 amino acids. CDR3 sequence: CATQQGGVYEQYF. The CDR3 DNA sequence: TGTGCCACCCAACAGGGTGGGGTCTACGAGCAGTACTTC.

The rearrangement links TRBV30 to TRBJ2-1; no firm D call. V was pared by 5 bases and J by 6 bases, with 8 bases between. Germline lookup yields CDR1 GTSNPN and CDR2 SVGIG (reference sequence). CDR3 length equals 11 residues. CDR3 region: CAWLTFNEQFF. The CDR3 DNA reads TGTGCCTGGCTGACGTTCAATGAGCAGTTCTTC.

The V call is TRBV30, the J call TRBJ2-7; tentatively, D is TRBD1 (5 bases). This CDR3 comprises 12 residues. V was clipped by 1 base and J by 9 bases, with 13 bases between them. Germline V gene lookup returns CDR1 GTSNPN and CDR2 SVGIG (reference sequence). The CDR3 coding sequence is TGTGCCTGGAGTGAGGGGAACAATGGGCAGTACTTC. Translating it yields CAWSEGNNGQYF.

J is TRBJ1-2 and V is TRBV28; TRBD1 agrees at 7 bases. The CDR3 runs 12 residues. J lost 3 bases, V lost 6 bases, and 1 base had no gene match. The germline gives CDR1 MDHEN, CDR2 SYDVKM. CDR3: CASSTGDYGYTF. Written as DNA, the CDR3 is TGTGCCAGCAGCACAGGGGACTATGGCTACACCTTC.

This sequence joins TRBV6-5 and TRBJ2-2; TRBD1 might be the D (5 bases). The germline V gene has CDR1 MNHEY and CDR2 SVGAGI. The CDR3 runs to 11 residues. Trimming removed 10 bases at V and 10 bases at J, with 13 bases between. The CDR3 sequence is CAIRGSEELFF. The CDR3 DNA follows: TGTGCCATAAGGGGATCCGAGGAGCTGTTTTTT.

The chain carries TRBV25-1 and TRBJ1-2; no reliable D call. Germline values: CDR1 MGHDK, CDR2 SYGVNS. The CDR3 is 15 residues long. Trimming removed 1 base from V and 3 bases from J, with 12 bases in between. The CDR3 DNA reads TGTGCCAGCAGTGAATCAGTGGCTTCGGACTATGGCTACACCTTC. Translated, it gives CASSESVASDYGYTF.

This clone was observed a handful of times. The rearrangement links TRBV6-5 to TRBJ1-1; D not resolved. Trimming took 8 bases from V and 14 from J, leaving 18 bases between them. The CDR3 loop spans 11 amino acids. Looked up from germline, CDR1 is MNHEY and CDR2 is SVGAGI. The CDR3, as DNA: TGTGCCAGCGTCCTTGGAGCAGGAAGGTTCTTT. Encoded protein: CASVLGAGRFF.

This rearrangement joins TRBV6-1 to TRBJ2-7; D is ambiguous. This CDR3 contains 13 residues. Per germline, CDR1 MNHNS and CDR2 SASEGT. The V gene lost 6 bases and the J gene lost 2 bases, with 11 bases spanning the gap. The CDR3, as DNA: TGTGCCAGCAGCTCCACAGACACCTACGAGCAGTACTTC. Translating it yields CASSSTDTYEQYF.

J is TRBJ2-5 and V is TRBV7-2; D unclear. The ends were cut back, 1 base at V and 13 bases at J, with 16 bases in the middle. The V gene's germline CDR1 is SGHTA and CDR2 FQGNSA. CDR3 size: 13 residues. The CDR3 bases are TGTGCCAGCAGCTTAGAGGTTACAACAGAGATGTACTTC. This encodes CASSLEVTTEMYF.

The V and J genes are TRBV30 and TRBJ1-6, with 10 positions matching TRBD1. Trimming removed 2 bases from V and 10 bases from J; junction bases left unmatched: 5. The CDR3 has 14 residues. Looked up from germline, CDR1 is GTSNPN and CDR2 is SVGIG (reference sequence). This chain's CDR3 is CAWSSGTGDSPLHF. For the CDR3, the DNA is TGTGCCTGGAGTTCCGGGACAGGGGACTCACCCCTCCACTTT.